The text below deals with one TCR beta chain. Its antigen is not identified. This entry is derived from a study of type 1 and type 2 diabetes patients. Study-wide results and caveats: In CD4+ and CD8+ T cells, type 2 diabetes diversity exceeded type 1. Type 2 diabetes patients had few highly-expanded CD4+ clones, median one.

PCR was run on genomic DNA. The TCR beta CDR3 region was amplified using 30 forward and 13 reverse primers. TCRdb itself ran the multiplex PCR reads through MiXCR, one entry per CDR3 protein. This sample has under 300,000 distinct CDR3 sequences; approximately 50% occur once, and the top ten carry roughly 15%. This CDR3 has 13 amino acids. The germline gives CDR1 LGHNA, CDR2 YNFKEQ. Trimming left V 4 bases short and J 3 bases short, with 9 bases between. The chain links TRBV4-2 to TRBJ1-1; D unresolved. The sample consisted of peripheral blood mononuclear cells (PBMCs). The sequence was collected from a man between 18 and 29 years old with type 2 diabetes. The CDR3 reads CASSRGSYTEAFF. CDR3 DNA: TGTGCCAGCAGCCGGGGAAGTTACACTGAAGCTTTCTTT.